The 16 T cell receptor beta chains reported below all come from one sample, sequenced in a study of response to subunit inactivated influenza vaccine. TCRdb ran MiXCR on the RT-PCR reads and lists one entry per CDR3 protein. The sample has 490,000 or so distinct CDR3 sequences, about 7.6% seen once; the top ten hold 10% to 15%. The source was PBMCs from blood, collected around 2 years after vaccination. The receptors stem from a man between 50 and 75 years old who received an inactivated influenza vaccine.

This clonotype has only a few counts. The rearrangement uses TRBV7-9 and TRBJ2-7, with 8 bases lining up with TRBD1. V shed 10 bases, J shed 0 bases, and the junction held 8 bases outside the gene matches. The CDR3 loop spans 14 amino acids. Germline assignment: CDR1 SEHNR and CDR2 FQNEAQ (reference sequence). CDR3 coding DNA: TGTGCCATCGGGGACAGGTCCCACTCCTACGAGCAGTACTTC. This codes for CAIGDRSHSYEQYF.

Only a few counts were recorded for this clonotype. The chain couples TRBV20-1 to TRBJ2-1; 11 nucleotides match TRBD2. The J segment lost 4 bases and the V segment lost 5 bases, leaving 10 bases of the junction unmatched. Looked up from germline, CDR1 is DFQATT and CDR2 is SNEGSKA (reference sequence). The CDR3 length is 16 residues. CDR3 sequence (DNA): TGCAGTGCTCCCCCCATAGCGGGAGGGGATTACAATGAGCAGTTCTTC. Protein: CSAPPIAGGDYNEQFF.

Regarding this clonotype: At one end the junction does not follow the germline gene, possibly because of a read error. CDR3 coding DNA: TGTTCCACCCGAGGTGGACTTACAGATACGCAGTATTTT. It yields the protein CSTRGGLTDTQYF. This chain connects TRBV24-1 to TRBJ2-3; D may be TRBD2 (5 bases). This CDR3 comprises 13 residues. Germline CDR1 reads KGHDR; CDR2 reads SFDVKD.

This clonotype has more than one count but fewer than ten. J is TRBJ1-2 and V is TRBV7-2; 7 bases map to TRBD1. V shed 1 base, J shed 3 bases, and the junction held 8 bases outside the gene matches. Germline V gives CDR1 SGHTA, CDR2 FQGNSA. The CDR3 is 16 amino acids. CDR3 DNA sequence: TGTGCCAGCAGCTTAGACCCCGCACAGGGGTACTATGGCTACACCTTC. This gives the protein CASSLDPAQGYYGYTF.

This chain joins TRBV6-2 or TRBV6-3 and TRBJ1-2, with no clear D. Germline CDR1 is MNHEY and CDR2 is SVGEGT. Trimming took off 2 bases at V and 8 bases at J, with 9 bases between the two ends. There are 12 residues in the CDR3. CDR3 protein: CASSYPFGGYTF. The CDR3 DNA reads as TGTGCCAGCAGTTACCCCTTCGGGGGCTACACCTTC.

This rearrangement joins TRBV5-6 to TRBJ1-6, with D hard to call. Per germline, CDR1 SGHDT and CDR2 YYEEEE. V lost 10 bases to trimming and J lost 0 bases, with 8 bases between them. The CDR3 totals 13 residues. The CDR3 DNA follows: TGTGCCTCCCGGGTCTCCTATAATTCACCCCTCCACTTT. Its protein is CASRVSYNSPLHF.

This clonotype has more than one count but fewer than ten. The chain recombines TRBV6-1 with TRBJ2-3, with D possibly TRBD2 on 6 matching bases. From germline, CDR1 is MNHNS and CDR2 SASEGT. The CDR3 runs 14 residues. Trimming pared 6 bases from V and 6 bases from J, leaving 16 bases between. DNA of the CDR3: TGTGCCAGCAGGAGACTAGGAGGCTCGGATACGCAGTATTTT. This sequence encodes CASRRLGGSDTQYF.

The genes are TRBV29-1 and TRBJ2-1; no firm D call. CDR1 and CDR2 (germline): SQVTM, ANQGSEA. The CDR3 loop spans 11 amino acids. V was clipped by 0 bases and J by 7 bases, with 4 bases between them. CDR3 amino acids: CSVEEGNEQFF. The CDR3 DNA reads TGCAGCGTTGAAGAGGGGAATGAGCAGTTCTTC.

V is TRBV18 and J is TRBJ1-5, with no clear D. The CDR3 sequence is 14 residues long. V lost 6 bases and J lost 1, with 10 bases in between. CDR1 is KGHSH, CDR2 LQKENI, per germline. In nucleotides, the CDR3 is TGTGCCAGCTCTAGGAGGGAGAGCAATCAGCCCCAGCATTTT. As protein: CASSRRESNQPQHF.

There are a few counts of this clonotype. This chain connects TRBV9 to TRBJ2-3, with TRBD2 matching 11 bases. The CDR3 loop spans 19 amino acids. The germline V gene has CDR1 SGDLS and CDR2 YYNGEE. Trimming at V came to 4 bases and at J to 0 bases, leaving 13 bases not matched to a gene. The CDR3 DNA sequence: TGTGCCAGCAGCTTCGCCGGGACTAGCGGATTCCCTAGCACAGATACGCAGTATTTT. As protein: CASSFAGTSGFPSTDTQYF.

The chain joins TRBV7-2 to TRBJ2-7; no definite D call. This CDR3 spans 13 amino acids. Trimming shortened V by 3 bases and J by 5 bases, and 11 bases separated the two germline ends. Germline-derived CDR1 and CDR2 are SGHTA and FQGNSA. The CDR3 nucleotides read TGTGCCAGCAGCTTGCCGAATAAAAACGAGCAGTACTTC. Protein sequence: CASSLPNKNEQYF.

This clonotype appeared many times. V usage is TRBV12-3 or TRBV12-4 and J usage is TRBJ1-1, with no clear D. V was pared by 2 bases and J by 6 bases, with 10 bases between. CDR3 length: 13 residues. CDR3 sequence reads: CASSLRRQSEAFF. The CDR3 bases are TGTGCCAGCAGTTTAAGAAGGCAGTCTGAAGCTTTCTTT.

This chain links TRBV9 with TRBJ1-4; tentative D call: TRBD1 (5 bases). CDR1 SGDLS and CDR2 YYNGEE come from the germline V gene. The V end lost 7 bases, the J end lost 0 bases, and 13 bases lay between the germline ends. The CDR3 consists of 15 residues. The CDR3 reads CASGEGQATNEKLFF. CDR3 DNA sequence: TGTGCCAGCGGAGAGGGGCAAGCAACTAATGAAAAACTGTTTTTT.

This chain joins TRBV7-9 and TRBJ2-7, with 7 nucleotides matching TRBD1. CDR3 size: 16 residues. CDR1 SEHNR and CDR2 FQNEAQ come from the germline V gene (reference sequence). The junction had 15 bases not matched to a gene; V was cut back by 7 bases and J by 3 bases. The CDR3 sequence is CASTHRTTGQNYEQYF. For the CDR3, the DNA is TGTGCCAGCACCCACAGAACGACGGGACAGAACTACGAGCAGTACTTC.

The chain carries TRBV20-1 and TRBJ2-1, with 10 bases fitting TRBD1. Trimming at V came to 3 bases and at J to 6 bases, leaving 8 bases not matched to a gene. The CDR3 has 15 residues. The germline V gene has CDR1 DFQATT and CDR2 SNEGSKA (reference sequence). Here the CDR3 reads CSASYGTGALNEQFF. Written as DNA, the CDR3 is TGCAGTGCTAGTTATGGGACAGGGGCACTCAATGAGCAGTTCTTC.

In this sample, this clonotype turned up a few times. The CDR3 loop reads CAIAALLNTEAFF. In nucleotides, the CDR3 is TGTGCCATTGCCGCCCTTCTCAACACTGAAGCTTTCTTT. The rearrangement uses TRBV10-3 and TRBJ1-1, with D unresolved. CDR3 length equals 13 residues. CDR1 and CDR2 from the germline V gene are ENHRY and SYGVKD. Trimming cost V 9 bases and J 2 bases, with 13 bases left between them.